This entry lists 11 T cell receptor beta chains sequenced from one sample in a study of T cell responses to AZD1222 COVID-19 vaccine. Libraries were prepared by immunoSEQ multiplex PCR; TCRdb keeps only in-frame clonotypes and omits some of them. Among roughly 100,000 clones, roughly 90% were seen once, and the ten largest hold over 4.5%. The sample consisted of peripheral blood, taken on day 0 of AZD1222 vaccination. These receptors originate from an adult in good health.

The J gene is TRBJ1-1, the V gene TRBV5-1; no clear D. The CDR3 is made up of 12 amino acids. V was shortened by 4 bases and J by 6 bases, with 10 bases between the two germline ends. Per the germline V gene, CDR1 is SGHRS and CDR2 is YFSETQ. CDR3 sequence (DNA): TGCGCCAGCAGCCCCGACGGGGCTGAAGCTTTCTTT. Encoded protein: CASSPDGAEAFF.

Only one count was recorded for this clone. The chain couples TRBV9 to TRBJ1-2, with TRBD1 matching over 8 bases. In germline, CDR1 is SGDLS, CDR2 YYNGEE. V dropped 0 bases and J dropped 0; count of bases not matched to a gene: 4. This CDR3 region has 16 residues. The CDR3 DNA reads as TGTGCCAGCAGCGTAGGCAGGGGGCCGACTAACTATGGCTACACCTTC. This sequence encodes CASSVGRGPTNYGYTF.

The chain joins TRBV12-5 to TRBJ2-3, with 9 bases lining up with TRBD2. The germline CDR1 and CDR2 sequences are LGHNT and FRNRAP. J lost 3 bases, V lost 3 bases, and 4 bases had no gene match. There are 15 residues in the CDR3. The CDR3 protein is CASGFRLAGTDTQYF. The CDR3 nucleotides read TGTGCTAGTGGTTTTAGGCTAGCGGGAACAGATACGCAGTATTTT.

This chain joins TRBV19 and TRBJ1-4, with TRBD1 as a possible D gene (5 bases). The CDR3 sequence is 15 residues long. Germline lookup yields CDR1 LNHDA and CDR2 SQIVND (reference sequence). Trimming pared 7 bases from V and 10 bases from J, leaving 22 bases between. The CDR3 spells CASNPGGRAGRKLFF. The DNA for the CDR3 is TGTGCCAGTAACCCAGGTGGGAGGGCAGGGAGAAAACTGTTTTTT.

This clone was recorded a few times. The chain combines TRBV5-4 with TRBJ1-1, with 7 bases identical to TRBD1. The J segment lost 4 bases and the V segment lost 4 bases, leaving 10 bases of the junction unmatched. Germline CDR1 is SGHNT and CDR2 is YYREEE (reference sequence). CDR3 length: 15 amino acids. This CDR3 is CASSPRQGGATEAFF. In DNA, the CDR3 is TGTGCCAGCAGCCCGCGACAGGGAGGGGCCACTGAAGCTTTCTTT.

This chain connects TRBV27 to TRBJ2-7; TRBD1 agrees at 8 bases. CDR1 and CDR2 (germline): MNHEY, SMNVEV (reference sequence). This CDR3 has 14 residues. V trimming: 4 bases; J trimming: 2 bases; junction bases outside the gene matches: 4. This CDR3 reads CASSWSGGTYEQYF. DNA of the CDR3: TGTGCCAGCAGTTGGTCAGGGGGCACCTACGAGCAGTACTTC.

The J gene is TRBJ2-7, the V gene TRBV11-2, with 7 bases identical to TRBD2. The CDR3 runs 16 residues. V lost 1 base and J lost 2; bases outside the gene matches: 8. Germline CDR1 is SGHAT and CDR2 is FQNNGV. The CDR3 bases are TGTGCCAGCAGCTTAGTAGGTAGCGGGCCAGCCTACGAGCAGTACTTC. It yields the protein CASSLVGSGPAYEQYF.

The V and J genes are TRBV7-6 and TRBJ2-5, with D possibly being TRBD2 (5 bases). Trimming removed 3 bases at V and 2 bases at J, with 7 bases between. Germline V gives CDR1 SGHVS, CDR2 FNYEAQ. The CDR3 runs 13 residues. CDR3 protein: CASSFGGQETQYF. DNA for the CDR3: TGTGCCAGCAGCTTCGGCGGGCAAGAGACCCAGTACTTC.

The V and J genes are TRBV5-1 and TRBJ2-1; 12 bases align to TRBD2. The V gene end was trimmed by 4 bases and the J gene end by 7 bases; junction bases not matched to a gene: 12. The germline V gene encodes CDR1 SGHRS and CDR2 YFSETQ. This CDR3 is built from 17 residues. Here the CDR3 reads CASSQGVTSGGLNEQFF. DNA for the CDR3: TGCGCCAGCAGCCAAGGGGTGACTAGCGGGGGCTTAAATGAGCAGTTCTTC.

With respect to this clone: Compared with germline, one end of the junction differs, possibly owing to a read error. The chain links TRBV7-7 to TRBJ2-5, with 10 positions matching TRBD1. Germline loops: CDR1 SSHAT, CDR2 FNYEAQ (reference sequence). The CDR3 extends over 15 amino acids. The CDR3 nucleotides read TGTGCTAGCAGGATGCGAGGGACAGGGGAAGAGACCCAGTACTTC. Amino acids: CASRMRGTGEETQYF.

This chain uses TRBV25-1 with TRBJ1-1, with D uncertain. Germline loops: CDR1 MGHDK, CDR2 SYGVNS. The V end lost 6 bases, the J end lost 10 bases, and 21 bases lay between the germline ends. The CDR3 is 14 amino acids. In DNA, the CDR3 is TGTGCCAGCAGGGCCCCGGACCTTACATCGAGAGCTTTCTTT. As protein: CASRAPDLTSRAFF.